This T cell receptor beta chain was documented in a study of human T cells and chemical hapten exposure. This clonotype has at least ten counts. There are 12 residues in the CDR3. The V end was cut by 1 base, the J end by 17 bases, with 14 bases between. Germline lookup yields CDR1 SGHVS and CDR2 FNYEAQ. TCRdb reanalysed the RACE reads using MiXCR and keeps one entry per CDR3 protein. The sample yields 300,000 to 450,000 distinct CDR3 sequences, 5.1% seen once. Regarding time point: pre-sensitization, week 0. Documented treatment: therapeutic diphenylcyclopropenone sensitization with weekly scalp DPC. The sample was whole blood, taken in connection with sensitization to the hapten diphenylcyclopropenone (DPC). This TCR was sampled from a woman in her 50s with alopecia areata. Some clones in this sample may be carry-over from other donors' samples. This chain uses TRBV7-6 with TRBJ1-4; D is perhaps TRBD1 (6 bases). The CDR3 is CASSLEREQGFF. The CDR3 DNA reads as TGTGCCAGCAGCTTAGAGAGAGAACAGGGATTTTTT. Full variable domain (missing parts from reference TRBV7-6 and TRBJ1-4): GAGVSQSPRYKVTKRGQDVALRCDPISGHVSLYWYRQALGQGPEFLTYFNYEAQQDKSGLPNDRFSAERPEGSISTLTIQRTEQRDSAMYRCASSLEREQGFFGSGTQLSVL.